This passage covers 26 T cell receptor beta chains from one sample sequenced in a study of blood T cell repertoires in COVID-19. TCRdb keeps only in-frame clones here, not all; method: immunoSEQ multiplex PCR. The sample shows about 51,000 clones, approximately 90% of them seen only once. Material: peripheral blood. Receptors originate from a man aged 45-65 years with acute or convalescent COVID-19.

The chain combines TRBV28 with TRBJ1-5; 7 bases are shared with TRBD1. From germline, CDR1 is MDHEN and CDR2 SYDVKM. This CDR3 spans 15 amino acids. V was clipped by 3 bases and J by 6 bases; unmatched bases: 8. The DNA of the CDR3 is TGTGCCAGCAGTTTGACCGACAGGGATTTTCAGCCCCAGCATTTT. Translating gives CASSLTDRDFQPQHF.

The chain links TRBV7-8 to TRBJ2-5; D may be TRBD1 (7 bases). This CDR3 spans 19 amino acids. The V and J ends lost 1 base and 0 bases respectively, with 21 bases between them. CDR1 is SGHVS and CDR2 is FQNEAQ in the germline V gene. The CDR3 protein is CASSLGTGGIVVDQETQYF. CDR3 coding DNA: TGTGCCAGCAGCTTAGGGACAGGAGGGATAGTCGTTGACCAAGAGACCCAGTACTTC.

The gene calls are TRBV11-1 and TRBJ1-2; TRBD1 matches at 10 bases. Per the germline V gene, CDR1 is SGHAT and CDR2 is FQDESV (reference sequence). The CDR3 has 15 residues. After removal of 4 bases from V and 8 bases from J, the junction contained 10 bases not matched to a gene. This CDR3 is CASSSIAGTGDGYTF. The CDR3 DNA reads as TGTGCCAGCAGCTCAATCGCCGGGACAGGGGACGGCTACACCTTC.

CDR3 sequence: CATQTSRGKGETQYF. The CDR3 bases are TGTGCCACCCAGACTAGCCGGGGGAAGGGAGAGACCCAGTACTTC. The V call is TRBV24-1, the J call TRBJ2-5; the match to TRBD2 covers 7 bases. CDR3 length: 15 amino acids. J lost 4 bases, V lost 9 bases, and 13 bases had no gene match. From germline, CDR1 is KGHDR and CDR2 SFDVKD.

This chain uses TRBV27 with TRBJ1-1; D unclear. V was shortened by 5 bases and J by 2 bases, with 9 bases between the two germline ends. Germline CDR1 and CDR2: MNHEY and SMNVEV (reference sequence). CDR3 length equals 13 residues. CDR3 region: CASSPAGNTEAFF. The CDR3 region has the DNA TGTGCCAGCAGTCCAGCAGGAAACACTGAAGCTTTCTTT.

The rearrangement uses TRBV5-1 and TRBJ1-6; no clear D gene. This CDR3 is 13 amino acids long. The germline gives CDR1 SGHRS, CDR2 YFSETQ. Trimming removed 0 bases at V and 7 bases at J, with 5 bases between. The CDR3 protein is CASSLVQNSPLHF. For the CDR3, the DNA is TGCGCCAGCAGCTTGGTACAGAATTCACCCCTCCACTTT.

V gene TRBV6-6 combines with J gene TRBJ1-3; perhaps TRBD1 as D (5 bases). Germline V gene sequence: CDR1 MNHNY, CDR2 SVGAGI (reference sequence). The V end was cut by 6 bases, the J end by 0 bases, with 12 bases between. CDR3 size: 15 residues. This CDR3 reads CASSHRQFSGNTIYF. In nucleotides, the CDR3 is TGTGCCAGCAGCCACCGACAGTTCTCTGGAAACACCATATATTTT.

V is TRBV7-2 and J is TRBJ1-5; no firm D call. V lost 1 base, J lost 5 bases, and 9 bases lay in between. The germline V gene has CDR1 SGHTA and CDR2 FQGNSA. The CDR3 is made up of 14 amino acids. CDR3 in amino acids: CASSLGRTDQPQHF. The CDR3 nucleotides read TGTGCCAGCAGCTTAGGGAGAACCGATCAGCCCCAGCATTTT.

The chain uses TRBV2 and TRBJ2-7, with 10 bases fitting TRBD2. Germline CDR1 SNHLY, CDR2 FYNNEI. The CDR3 has 15 residues. V lost 6 bases to trimming and J lost 5 bases; unmatched junction nucleotides: 10. The CDR3 loop is CASRQSGGASNEQYF. The CDR3 DNA sequence: TGTGCCAGCAGGCAAAGCGGGGGGGCATCCAACGAGCAGTACTTC.

The chain couples TRBV5-1 to TRBJ1-2; D gene uncertain. Between the trimmed V and J ends, which lost 0 bases and 2 bases, there was a span of 5 bases. The V gene's germline CDR1 is SGHRS and CDR2 YFSETQ. This CDR3 is 13 amino acids long. DNA of the CDR3: TGCGCCAGCAGCTTGGCTCAGAACTATGGCTACACCTTC. This translates into CASSLAQNYGYTF.

The J gene is TRBJ1-1, the V gene TRBV27, with 7 bases lining up with TRBD1. Germline-derived CDR1 and CDR2 are MNHEY and SMNVEV (reference sequence). This CDR3 has 15 residues. V dropped 5 bases and J dropped 4; count of bases not matched to a gene: 10. As DNA, the CDR3 is TGTGCCAGCAGTCCGTGGACAGGCCAATTCACTGAAGCTTTCTTT. Amino acid sequence: CASSPWTGQFTEAFF.

This rearrangement joins TRBV5-1 to TRBJ2-3; D is perhaps TRBD2 (7 bases). Trimming removed 4 bases from V and 4 bases from J, with 16 bases in between. Germline assignment: CDR1 SGHRS and CDR2 YFSETQ. This CDR3 has 15 amino acids. The CDR3 region is CASSRWGGPPDTQYF. CDR3 coding DNA: TGCGCCAGCAGCCGCTGGGGGGGCCCGCCAGATACGCAGTATTTT.

This sequence joins TRBV5-1 and TRBJ2-7; 9 bases fit TRBD1. CDR3 length equals 16 residues. Unmatched junction bases numbered 10, after V lost 0 bases and J lost 6 bases. The germline V gene has CDR1 SGHRS and CDR2 YFSETQ. CDR3 nucleotides: TGCGCCAGCAGCTTGGTCCACGGGACAGGGTCTGGCGAGCAGTACTTC. Amino acids: CASSLVHGTGSGEQYF.

This clone appeared a few times. The CDR3 spells CASSLKEDTEAFF. The CDR3 DNA follows: TGTGCCAGCAGCTTAAAGGAGGACACTGAAGCTTTCTTT. The chain couples TRBV7-3 to TRBJ1-1; D remains unclear. Deletions cut 1 base from V and 3 bases from J, with 6 bases between. This CDR3 spans 13 amino acids. The germline V gene has CDR1 SGHTA and CDR2 FQGTGA.

The rearrangement joins TRBV2 to TRBJ2-4, with 10 positions matching TRBD2. The CDR3 length is 16 residues. Losses at the gene ends were 2 bases for V and 8 bases for J; bases not matched to a gene: 9. Germline values: CDR1 SNHLY, CDR2 FYNNEI. As DNA, the CDR3 is TGTGCCAGCAGTGAAAACGAGCGGGGGGGCCAGGACATTCAGTACTTC. Translated, it gives CASSENERGGQDIQYF.

The chain recombines TRBV19 with TRBJ2-4, with a possible D match to TRBD1 (6 bases). Deletions cut 5 bases from V and 5 bases from J, with 16 bases between. From germline, CDR1 is LNHDA and CDR2 SQIVND (reference sequence). CDR3 size: 15 residues. The CDR3 DNA follows: TGTGCCAGTAGTCACTACTCTTGGACAGAAAACATTCAGTACTTC. Amino acid sequence: CASSHYSWTENIQYF.

About this clone: The same CDR3 also results from other DNA sequences found in this sample. The chain couples TRBV5-1 to TRBJ1-2, with a possible D match to TRBD1 (5 bases). CDR1 SGHRS and CDR2 YFSETQ come from the germline V gene. V was cut by 0 bases and J by 2 bases, with 5 bases left in between. The CDR3 has 13 amino acids. CDR3 DNA sequence: TGCGCCAGCAGCTTGGGACAGAACTATGGCTACACCTTC. Translating gives CASSLGQNYGYTF.

V usage is TRBV2 and J usage is TRBJ1-1; the match to TRBD1 covers 7 bases. The CDR3 has 18 residues. Trimming removed 2 bases from V and 0 bases from J; junction bases left unmatched: 12. Germline-derived CDR1 and CDR2 are SNHLY and FYNNEI. CDR3 protein: CASSETRDSSFLNTEAFF. CDR3 DNA sequence: TGTGCCAGCAGTGAAACTAGGGACAGTAGTTTTCTGAACACTGAAGCTTTCTTT.

This clone was counted a few times. The chain carries TRBV28 and TRBJ1-1; 7 positions agree with TRBD1. Germline CDR1 and CDR2: MDHEN and SYDVKM. V dropped 7 bases and J dropped 3; count of bases not matched to a gene: 8. The CDR3 has 14 amino acids. The CDR3 spells CASIDRDRDTEAFF. Here the CDR3 DNA reads TGTGCCAGCATCGACAGGGATAGGGACACTGAAGCTTTCTTT.

The chain uses TRBV3-1 (or the pseudogene TRBV3-2) and TRBJ2-4, with 9 bases fitting TRBD2. Germline lookup yields CDR1 LGHDT and CDR2 YNNKEL (reference sequence). This CDR3 comprises 18 residues. Trimming took 1 base from V and 0 from J; bases not matched to a gene: 7. CDR3 in DNA: TGTGCCAGCAGCCAAGTGGGTAGCGGGAGACTAGCCAAAAACATTCAGTACTTC. The encoded protein is CASSQVGSGRLAKNIQYF.

This chain links TRBV6-5 with TRBJ2-5; TRBD1 matches at 9 bases. This CDR3 is built from 14 residues. The junction had 7 bases not matched to a gene; V was cut back by 5 bases and J by 6 bases. Germline V gives CDR1 MNHEY, CDR2 SVGAGI. CDR3 bases: TGTGCCAGCAGTCAACAGGGGGCCGGGAAGACCCAGTACTTC. It is translated as CASSQQGAGKTQYF.

This clone was picked up one time. The V call is TRBV30, the J call TRBJ1-1; TRBD1 matches 8 bases. Trimming removed 4 bases from V and 1 base from J; junction bases left unmatched: 5. The CDR3 spans 14 residues. The germline gives CDR1 GTSNPN, CDR2 SVGIG (reference sequence). The CDR3 loop is CAWNGGQANTEAFF. The DNA for the CDR3 is TGTGCCTGGAACGGGGGACAGGCGAACACTGAAGCTTTCTTT.

This sequence joins TRBV7-9 and TRBJ2-3; D ambiguous. This CDR3 has 16 residues. Germline CDR1 is SEHNR and CDR2 is FQNEAQ (reference sequence). V was trimmed by 5 bases and J by 1 base, leaving 16 bases between them. The CDR3 protein is CASSRKFGEGTDTQYF. Written as DNA, the CDR3 is TGTGCCAGCAGCCGTAAGTTTGGTGAGGGCACAGATACGCAGTATTTT.

This chain joins TRBV5-1 and TRBJ2-2; D is perhaps TRBD2 (6 bases). The V end lost 1 base, the J end lost 0 bases, and 13 bases lay between the germline ends. The length of the CDR3 is 17 residues. The germline V gene has CDR1 SGHRS and CDR2 YFSETQ. The CDR3 protein is CASSLPTGTSNTGELFF. In nucleotides, the CDR3 is TGCGCCAGCAGCTTGCCTACCGGGACTTCGAACACCGGGGAGCTGTTTTTT.

The chain recombines TRBV4-2 with TRBJ1-1; TRBD1 matches at 9 bases. J was trimmed by 10 bases and V by 2 bases; bases with no gene match: 5. This CDR3 has 13 residues. Germline assignment: CDR1 LGHNA and CDR2 YNFKEQ. CDR3 nucleotides: TGTGCCAGCAGCCAAACACAGGGGGCATTAGCTTTCTTT. This translates into CASSQTQGALAFF.

The CDR3 DNA is TGTGCCACCAGTGATCCAACGGGGACAGACTTCACAGATACGCAGTATTTT. This sequence encodes CATSDPTGTDFTDTQYF. The genes are TRBV24-1 and TRBJ2-3; 7 bases match TRBD1. The ends lost 3 bases at V and 2 bases at J; junction bases unmatched: 10. The CDR3 runs to 17 residues. Germline CDR1 reads KGHDR; CDR2 reads SFDVKD.